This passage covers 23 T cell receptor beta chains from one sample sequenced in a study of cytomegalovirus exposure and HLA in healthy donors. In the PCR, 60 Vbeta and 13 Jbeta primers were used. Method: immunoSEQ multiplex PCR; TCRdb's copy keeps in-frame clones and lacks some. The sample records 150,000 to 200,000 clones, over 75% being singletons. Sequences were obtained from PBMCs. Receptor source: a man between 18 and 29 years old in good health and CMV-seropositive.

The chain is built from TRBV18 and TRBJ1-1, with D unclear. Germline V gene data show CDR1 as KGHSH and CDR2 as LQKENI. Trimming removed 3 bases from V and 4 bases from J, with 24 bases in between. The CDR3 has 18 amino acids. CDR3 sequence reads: CASSPAPIGTGLVTEAFF. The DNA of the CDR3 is TGTGCCAGCTCACCGGCTCCCATTGGAACGGGTCTAGTCACTGAAGCTTTCTTT.

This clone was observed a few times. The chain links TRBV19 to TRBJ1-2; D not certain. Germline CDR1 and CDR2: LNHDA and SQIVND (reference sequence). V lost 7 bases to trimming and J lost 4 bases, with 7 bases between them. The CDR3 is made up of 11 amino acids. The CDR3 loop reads CASTEGYGYTF. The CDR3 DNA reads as TGTGCCAGTACAGAGGGCTATGGCTACACCTTC. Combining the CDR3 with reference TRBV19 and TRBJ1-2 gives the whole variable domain DGGITQSPKYLFRKEGQNVTLSCEQNLNHDAMYWYRQDPGQGLRLIYYSQIVNDFQKGDIAEGYSVSREKKESFPLTVTSAQKNPTAFYLCASTEGYGYTFGSGTRLTVV.

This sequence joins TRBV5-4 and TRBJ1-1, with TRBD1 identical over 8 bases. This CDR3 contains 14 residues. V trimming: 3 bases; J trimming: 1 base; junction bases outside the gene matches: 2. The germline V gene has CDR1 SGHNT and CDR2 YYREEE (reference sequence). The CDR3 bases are TGTGCCAGCAGCTCGGACAGGGCGAACACTGAAGCTTTCTTT. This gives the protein CASSSDRANTEAFF.

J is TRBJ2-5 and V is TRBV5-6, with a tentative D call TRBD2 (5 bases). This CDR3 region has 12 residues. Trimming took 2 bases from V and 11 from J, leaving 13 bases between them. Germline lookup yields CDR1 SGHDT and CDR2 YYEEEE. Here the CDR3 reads CASSFGLREQYF. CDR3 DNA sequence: TGTGCCAGCAGCTTTGGTCTTAGGGAGCAGTACTTC.

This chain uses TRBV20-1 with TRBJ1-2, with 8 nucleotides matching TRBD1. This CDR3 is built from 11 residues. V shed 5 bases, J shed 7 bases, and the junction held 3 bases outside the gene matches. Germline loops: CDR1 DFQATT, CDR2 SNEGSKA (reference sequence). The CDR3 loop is CSAGQGPGYTF. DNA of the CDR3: TGCAGTGCTGGACAGGGACCTGGCTACACCTTC.

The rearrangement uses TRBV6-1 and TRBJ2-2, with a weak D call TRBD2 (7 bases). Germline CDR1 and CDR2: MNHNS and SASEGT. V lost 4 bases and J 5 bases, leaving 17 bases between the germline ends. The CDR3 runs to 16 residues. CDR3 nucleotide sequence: TGTGCCAGCAGTGGCTGGGGGGGCTATAGTACCGGGGAGCTGTTTTTT. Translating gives CASSGWGGYSTGELFF.

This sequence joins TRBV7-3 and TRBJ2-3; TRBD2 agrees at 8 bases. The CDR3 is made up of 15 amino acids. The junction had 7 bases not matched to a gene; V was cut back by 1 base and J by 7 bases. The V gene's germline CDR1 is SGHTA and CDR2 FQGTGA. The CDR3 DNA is TGTGCCAGCAGCTTAAACGGGGGGGCCGGGAATACGCAGTATTTT. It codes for CASSLNGGAGNTQYF.

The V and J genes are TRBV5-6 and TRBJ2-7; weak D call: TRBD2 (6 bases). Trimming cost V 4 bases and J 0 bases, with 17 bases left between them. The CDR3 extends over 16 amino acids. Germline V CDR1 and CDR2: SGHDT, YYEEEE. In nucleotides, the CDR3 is TGTGCCAGCAGCGCGATCGGGGACTGGAGCTCCTACGAGCAGTACTTC. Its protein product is CASSAIGDWSSYEQYF.

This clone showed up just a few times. The CDR3 DNA reads TGCGCCAGCAGCCAAGGGTGGGGGGACCAGCCCCAGCATTTT. Its translation: CASSQGWGDQPQHF. The rearrangement joins TRBV4-1 to TRBJ1-5; a possible D gene is TRBD1 (5 bases). The germline CDR1 and CDR2 sequences are MGHRA and YSYEKL. With 1 base removed from V and 7 bases from J, the gap between germline ends came to 11 bases. CDR3 length: 14 amino acids.

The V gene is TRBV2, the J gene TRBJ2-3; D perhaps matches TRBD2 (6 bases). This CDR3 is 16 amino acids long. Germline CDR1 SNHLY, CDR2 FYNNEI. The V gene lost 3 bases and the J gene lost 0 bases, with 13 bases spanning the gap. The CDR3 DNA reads TGTGCCAGCAGTGAGGGGACTCCTCCTAGCACAGATACGCAGTATTTT. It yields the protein CASSEGTPPSTDTQYF.

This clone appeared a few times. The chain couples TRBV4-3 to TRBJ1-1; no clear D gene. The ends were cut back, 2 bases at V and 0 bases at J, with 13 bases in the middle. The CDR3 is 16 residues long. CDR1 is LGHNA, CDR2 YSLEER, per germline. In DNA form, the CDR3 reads TGCGCCAGCAGCCAAAACCCGGGAGGGATGAACACTGAAGCTTTCTTT. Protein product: CASSQNPGGMNTEAFF.

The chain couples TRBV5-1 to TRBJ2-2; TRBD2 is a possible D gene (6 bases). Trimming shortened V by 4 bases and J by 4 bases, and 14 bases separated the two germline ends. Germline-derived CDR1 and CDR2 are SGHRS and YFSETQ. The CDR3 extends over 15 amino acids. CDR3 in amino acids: CASSPTRQSTGELFF. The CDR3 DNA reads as TGCGCCAGCAGCCCGACTAGACAATCCACCGGGGAGCTGTTTTTT. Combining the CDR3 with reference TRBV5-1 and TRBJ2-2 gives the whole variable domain KAGVTQTPRYLIKTRGQQVTLSCSPISGHRSVSWYQQTPGQGLQFLFEYFSETQRNKGNFPGRFSGRQFSNSRSEMNVSTLELGDSALYLCASSPTRQSTGELFFGEGSRLTVL.

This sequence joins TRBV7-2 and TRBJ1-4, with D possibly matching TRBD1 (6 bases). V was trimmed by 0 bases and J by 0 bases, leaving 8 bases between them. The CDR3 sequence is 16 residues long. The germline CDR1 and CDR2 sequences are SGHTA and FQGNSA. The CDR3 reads CASSLAGAATNEKLFF. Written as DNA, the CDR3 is TGTGCCAGCAGCTTAGCGGGGGCTGCAACTAATGAAAAACTGTTTTTT.

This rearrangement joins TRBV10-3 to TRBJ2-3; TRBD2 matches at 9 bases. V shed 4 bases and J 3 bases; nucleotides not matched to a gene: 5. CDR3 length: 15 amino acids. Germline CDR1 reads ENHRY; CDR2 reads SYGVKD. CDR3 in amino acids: CAISAGLARTDTQYF. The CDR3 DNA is TGTGCCATCAGTGCTGGACTAGCGAGGACAGATACGCAGTATTTT.

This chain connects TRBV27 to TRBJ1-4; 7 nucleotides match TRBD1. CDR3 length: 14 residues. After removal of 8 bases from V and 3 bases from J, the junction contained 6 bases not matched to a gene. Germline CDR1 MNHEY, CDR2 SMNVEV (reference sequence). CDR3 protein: CASGPQGPNEKLFF. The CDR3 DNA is TGTGCCAGCGGACCACAGGGGCCTAATGAAAAACTGTTTTTT.

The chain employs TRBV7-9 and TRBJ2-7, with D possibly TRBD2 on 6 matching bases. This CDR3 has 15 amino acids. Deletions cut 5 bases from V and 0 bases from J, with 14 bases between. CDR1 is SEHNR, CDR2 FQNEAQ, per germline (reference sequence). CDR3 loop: CASSTGAGSSYEQYF. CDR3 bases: TGTGCCAGCAGCACGGGAGCCGGGAGCTCCTACGAGCAGTACTTC.

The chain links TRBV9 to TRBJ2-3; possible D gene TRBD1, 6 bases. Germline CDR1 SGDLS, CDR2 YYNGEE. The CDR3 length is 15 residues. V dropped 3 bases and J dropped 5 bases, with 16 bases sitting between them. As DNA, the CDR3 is TGTGCCAGCAGCGACCAGGACAGCCTAAGAGATACGCAGTATTTT. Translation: CASSDQDSLRDTQYF.

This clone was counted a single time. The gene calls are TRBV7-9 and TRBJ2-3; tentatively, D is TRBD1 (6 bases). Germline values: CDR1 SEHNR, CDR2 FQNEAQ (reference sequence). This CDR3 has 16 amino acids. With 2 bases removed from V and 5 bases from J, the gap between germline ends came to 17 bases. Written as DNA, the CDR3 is TGTGCCAGCAGCTTACCCCGCGCTACAGGGAGAGATACGCAGTATTTT. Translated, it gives CASSLPRATGRDTQYF.

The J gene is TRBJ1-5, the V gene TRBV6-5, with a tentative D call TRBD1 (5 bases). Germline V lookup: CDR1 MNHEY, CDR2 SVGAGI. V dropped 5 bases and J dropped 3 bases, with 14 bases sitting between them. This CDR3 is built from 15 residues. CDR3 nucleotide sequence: TGTGCCAGCAGTCGCCTCGACAGAGACAATCAGCCCCAGCATTTT. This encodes CASSRLDRDNQPQHF.

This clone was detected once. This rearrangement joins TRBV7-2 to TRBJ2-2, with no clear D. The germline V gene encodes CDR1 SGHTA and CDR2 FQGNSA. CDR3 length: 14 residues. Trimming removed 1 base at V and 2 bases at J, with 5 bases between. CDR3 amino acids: CASSLVTNTGELFF. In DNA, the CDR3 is TGTGCCAGCAGCTTAGTAACTAACACCGGGGAGCTGTTTTTT.

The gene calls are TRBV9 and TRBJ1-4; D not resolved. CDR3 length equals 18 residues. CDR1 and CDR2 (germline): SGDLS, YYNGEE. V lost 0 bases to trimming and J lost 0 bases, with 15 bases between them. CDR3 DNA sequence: TGTGCCAGCAGCGTAGGGCGGCCAAACCGTGCAACTAATGAAAAACTGTTTTTT. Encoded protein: CASSVGRPNRATNEKLFF. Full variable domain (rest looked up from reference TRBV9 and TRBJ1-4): DSGVTQTPKHLITATGQRVTLRCSPRSGDLSVYWYQQSLDQGLQFLIQYYNGEERAKGNILERFSAQQFPDLHSELNLSSLELGDSALYFCASSVGRPNRATNEKLFFGSGTQLSVL.

CDR3 region: CASSQDPSGGYYEQYF. DNA for the CDR3: TGTGCCAGCAGCCAAGACCCGTCAGGGGGCTACTACGAGCAGTACTTC. The rearrangement uses TRBV4-2 and TRBJ2-7; 8 nucleotides align to TRBD1. Per germline, CDR1 LGHNA and CDR2 YNFKEQ. The CDR3 sequence is 16 residues long. The V gene end was trimmed by 0 bases and the J gene end by 3 bases; junction bases not matched to a gene: 7.

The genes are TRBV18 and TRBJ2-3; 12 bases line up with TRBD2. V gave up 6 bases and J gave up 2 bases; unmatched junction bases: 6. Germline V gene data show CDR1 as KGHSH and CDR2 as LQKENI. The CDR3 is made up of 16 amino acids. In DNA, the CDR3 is TGTGCCAGCTCGCTCACTAGCGGGGGGTACACAGATACGCAGTATTTT. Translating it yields CASSLTSGGYTDTQYF.